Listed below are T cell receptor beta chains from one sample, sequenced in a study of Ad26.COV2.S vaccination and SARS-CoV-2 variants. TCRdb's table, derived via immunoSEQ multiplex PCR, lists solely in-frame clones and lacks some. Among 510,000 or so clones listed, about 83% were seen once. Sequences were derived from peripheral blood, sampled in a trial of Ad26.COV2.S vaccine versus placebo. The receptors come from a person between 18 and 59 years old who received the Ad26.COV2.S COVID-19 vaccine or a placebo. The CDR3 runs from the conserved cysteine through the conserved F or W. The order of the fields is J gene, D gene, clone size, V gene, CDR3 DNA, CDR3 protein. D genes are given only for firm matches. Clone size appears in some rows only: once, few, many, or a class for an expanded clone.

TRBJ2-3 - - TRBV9 TGTGCCAGCAGCTCCGGAGTGCGGGGAACAGATACGCAGTATTTT CASSSGVRGTDTQYF
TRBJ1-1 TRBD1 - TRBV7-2 TGTGCCAGCAGCTTAACCATAGACAGGGGCAACACTGAAGCTTTCTTT CASSLTIDRGNTEAFF
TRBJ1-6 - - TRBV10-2 TGCGCCAGCAGTGATGATGGACATCCAGTTTCACCCCTCCACTTT CASSDDGHPVSPLHF
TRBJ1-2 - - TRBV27 TGTGCCAGCAGTTTAGACCCCCAGGGACTTGGCTACACCTTC CASSLDPQGLGYTF
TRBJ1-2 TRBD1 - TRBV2 TGTGCCAGCAGTCAAGGACAGGGTCCTACCTATGGCTACACCTTC CASSQGQGPTYGYTF
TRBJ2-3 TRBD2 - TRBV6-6 TGTGCCAGCTATCGGGGGGGGGCTGCAGATACGCAGTATTTT CASYRGGAADTQYF
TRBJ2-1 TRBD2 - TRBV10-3 TGTGCCATCAGTGAGCCCTTGGCGGGAGTGAGGACCAATGAGCAGTTCTTC CAISEPLAGVRTNEQFF
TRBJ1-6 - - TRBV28 TGTGCCAGCAGTTTGGACCCCGGGGGGCGACGGTGGAATTCACCCCTCCACTTT CASSLDPGGRRWNSPLHF
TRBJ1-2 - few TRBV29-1 TGCAGCGTCCTACTCCTGAGTGGCTACACCTTC CSVLLLSGYTF
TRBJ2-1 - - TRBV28 TGTGCCAGCAGTGGCGCAGGGAGCTCCTACAATGAGCAGTTCTTC CASSGAGSSYNEQFF
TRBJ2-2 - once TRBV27 TGTGCCAGCAGCCCCCCAACCGGGGAGCTGTTTTTT CASSPPTGELFF